This entry features one T cell receptor beta chain sequence. The antigen is unknown. This sample was included in a study of T cell repertoires in cytomegalovirus infection. For the study at large: Well-studied HLA-B-restricted CMV epitopes were used in the study alongside recently identified HLA-C-restricted ones. Signatures in public TCR beta sequences pointed to both CMV infection and matching HLA type.

TCRdb processed the reads anew with MiXCR; each CDR3 protein has one entry. The sample lists some 310,000 distinct CDR3 sequences, approximately 25% occurring once. With V trimmed by 2 bases and J by 1 base, 7 bases remained unmatched. Germline loops: CDR1 SGHVT, CDR2 SQSDAQ. This CDR3 has 16 amino acids. Study outcomes and limitations: In two of eight donors, the top clonotype was HLA-C-restricted CMV-specific. Frequencies of public TCR beta families were cumulated, and this identified carriers of CMV plus the relevant HLA.

The chain has TRBV7-4 and TRBJ1-1; 7 nucleotides agree with TRBD1. The receptor comes from a human donor in good health (CMV status not recorded). Some clones in this sample may be carry-over from other donors' samples. Here the sequenced sample was cultured PBMCs, taken from culture after CMV antigen stimulation. The CDR3 sequence is CASSLMAGGRNTEAFF. CDR3 nucleotide sequence: TGTGCCAGCAGCTTAATGGCAGGGGGTAGGAACACTGAAGCTTTCTTT. Looking up the rest from reference TRBV7-4 and TRBJ1-1 gives the full variable domain: GAGVSQSPRYKVAKRGRDVALRCDSISGHVTLYWYRQTLGQGSEVLTYSQSDAQRDKSGRPSGRFSAERPERSVSTLKIQRTEQGDSAVYLCASSLMAGGRNTEAFFGQGTRLTVV.